A single T cell receptor (beta chain) is shown here with its context. This sample is part of a study of blood T cell repertoires in COVID-19. At the level of the study: Sources were T cells, B-cell-depleted T cells, or PBMCs; the material itself was cDNA or gDNA.

The germline gives CDR1 SGHRS, CDR2 YFSETQ. The CDR3 extends over 14 amino acids. The junction had 1 base not matched to a gene; V was cut back by 4 bases and J by 1 base. In the original analysis: Estimates of nucleated cell counts were drawn from the amplification of reference gene primers. TCRdb keeps only in-frame clones here, not all; method: immunoSEQ multiplex PCR. The V and J calls and the clone size are those of that table, but D and trimming were determined from the DNA. The table has under 350,000 clones, 85% seen once. The sequence came from a human donor in a cohort sampled during active COVID-19. The V and J genes are TRBV5-1 and TRBJ2-2, with 7 bases matching TRBD1. The source material was peripheral blood. CDR3 amino acids: CASSGDRNTGELFF. The CDR3 DNA reads TGCGCCAGCAGCGGGGACAGGAACACCGGGGAGCTGTTTTTT.